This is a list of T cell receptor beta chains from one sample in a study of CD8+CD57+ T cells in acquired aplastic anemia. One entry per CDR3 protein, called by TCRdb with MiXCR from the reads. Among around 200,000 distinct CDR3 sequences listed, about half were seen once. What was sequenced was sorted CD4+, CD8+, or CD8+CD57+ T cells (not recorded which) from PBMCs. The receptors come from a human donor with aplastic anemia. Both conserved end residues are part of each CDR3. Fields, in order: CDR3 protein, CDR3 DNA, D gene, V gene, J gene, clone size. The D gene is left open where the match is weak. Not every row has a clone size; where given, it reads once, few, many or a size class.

CDR3: CASSTSGGNEQFF; DNA: TGTGCCAGCAGTACTAGCGGGGGAAATGAGCAGTTCTTC; D: TRBD2; V: TRBV7-3; J: TRBJ2-1; size: few
CDR3: CSARGQQNTEAFF; DNA: TGCAGTGCTAGGGGACAGCAGAACACTGAAGCTTTCTTT; D: TRBD1; V: TRBV20-1; J: TRBJ1-1; size: many
CDR3: CSAEGGGSYNEQFF; DNA: TGCAGTGCTGAAGGCGGGGGGTCATACAATGAGCAGTTCTTC; D: TRBD2; V: TRBV20-1; J: TRBJ2-1; size: many
CDR3: CAIRLGTADNSPLHF; DNA: TGTGCCATCAGGCTCGGGACCGCTGATAATTCACCCCTCCACTTT; D: -; V: TRBV10-3; J: TRBJ1-6; size: -
CDR3: CASTPRWDSNQPQHF; DNA: TGTGCCAGCACCCCGAGGTGGGATAGCAATCAGCCCCAGCATTTT; D: -; V: TRBV6-1; J: TRBJ1-5; size: few
CDR3: CASLPGQFNQPQHF; DNA: TGTGCCAGCTTACCGGGACAGTTCAATCAGCCCCAGCATTTT; D: TRBD1; V: TRBV18; J: TRBJ1-5; size: -
CDR3: CASSEVGGMGNQPQHF; DNA: TGCGCCAGCAGTGAGGTAGGGGGGATGGGCAATCAGCCCCAGCATTTT; D: -; V: TRBV10-2; J: TRBJ1-5; size: -
CDR3: CATSKGLAGDTGELFF; DNA: TGTGCCACCAGCAAGGGACTAGCGGGAGACACCGGGGAGCTGTTTTTT; D: TRBD2; V: TRBV15; J: TRBJ2-2; size: -
CDR3: CASRLKGGALAYTF; DNA: TGTGCCAGCAGACTTAAAGGGGGCGCCTTGGCCTACACCTTC; D: TRBD1; V: TRBV28; J: TRBJ1-2; size: few
CDR3: CASSEFTAQPQHF; DNA: TGTGCCAGCAGTGAGTTTACAGCTCAGCCCCAGCATTTT; D: -; V: TRBV6-1; J: TRBJ1-5; size: many
CDR3: CASSSSGGAHNEQFF; DNA: TGTGCCAGCAGCTCCAGCGGGGGGGCGCACAATGAGCAGTTCTTC; D: TRBD2; V: TRBV7-9; J: TRBJ2-1; size: -
CDR3: CSARDAYEQYF; DNA: TGCAGCGCACGGGACGCCTACGAGCAGTACTTC; D: -; V: TRBV29-1; J: TRBJ2-7; size: -
CDR3: CASSEEAVFGELFF; DNA: TGCGCCAGCAGTGAGGAGGCTGTCTTCGGGGAGCTGTTTTTT; D: -; V: TRBV10-2; J: TRBJ2-2; size: few
CDR3: CASSIGLSSYNEQFF; DNA: TGTGCCAGTAGTATTGGTTTAAGCTCCTACAATGAGCAGTTCTTC; D: -; V: TRBV19; J: TRBJ2-1; size: -
CDR3: CASSIREETQYF; DNA: TGTGCCAGTAGTATTAGAGAAGAGACCCAGTACTTC; D: -; V: TRBV19; J: TRBJ2-5; size: many
CDR3: CATSRVGPSSSPLHF; DNA: TGTGCCACCAGCAGGGTGGGACCTAGCAGTTCACCCCTCCACTTT; D: -; V: TRBV15; J: TRBJ1-6; size: few
CDR3: CAISESRLAGPRKDTQYF; DNA: TGTGCCATCAGTGAGTCGAGGCTAGCGGGTCCTAGGAAAGATACGCAGTATTTT; D: TRBD2; V: TRBV10-3; J: TRBJ2-3; size: few
CDR3: CASSPLGRGAPYEQYF; DNA: TGCGCCAGCAGTCCCTTAGGAAGGGGGGCCCCCTACGAGCAGTACTTC; D: -; V: TRBV10-1; J: TRBJ2-7; size: -
CDR3: CASSVGIAASYNEQFF; DNA: TGTGCCAGCAGCGTAGGGATAGCGGCCTCCTACAATGAGCAGTTCTTC; D: -; V: TRBV9; J: TRBJ2-1; size: -
CDR3: CASSYSTELAEQFF; DNA: TGTGCCAGCAGTTACTCGACGGAACTAGCGGAGCAGTTCTTC; D: TRBD2; V: TRBV6-2/TRBV6-3; J: TRBJ2-1; size: many
CDR3: CASSPGQSTDTQYF; DNA: TGTGCCAGCAGTCCCGGACAGAGCACAGATACGCAGTATTTT; D: -; V: TRBV6-6; J: TRBJ2-3; size: many
CDR3: CASSSRTETQYF; DNA: TGTGCCAGCAGCTCCAGGACAGAGACCCAGTACTTC; D: -; V: TRBV9; J: TRBJ2-5; size: once